The 20 T cell receptor beta chains reported below all come from one sample, sequenced in a study of shared clonotypes between healthy human individuals. The naive CD8 population came from CD45RO-negative cells selected for CCR7, without terminally differentiated effector memory CD45RA+ cells. Libraries were prepared by immunoSEQ multiplex PCR; TCRdb keeps only in-frame clonotypes and omits some of them. The sample includes about 2.1 million clones, about 93% of them seen just once. The sequencing sample was made of naive CD8+ T cells from PBMCs. The receptors shown here come from a man aged 18 to 29 in good health. Some clones in this sample may be carry-over from other donors' samples.

The V call is TRBV7-9, the J call TRBJ2-1; the D is unclear. This CDR3 is built from 15 residues. Germline assignment: CDR1 SEHNR and CDR2 FQNEAQ (reference sequence). Trimming cost V 4 bases and J 5 bases, with 15 bases left between them. CDR3 bases: TGTGCCAGCAGCTCCCCTTTGGGCGGACACAATGAGCAGTTCTTC. Translation: CASSSPLGGHNEQFF.

The chain uses TRBV13 and TRBJ1-1; the D gene is possibly TRBD1 (5 bases). The CDR3 spans 15 residues. Germline V CDR1 and CDR2: PRHDT, FYEKMQ (reference sequence). V lost 0 bases and J 6 bases, leaving 14 bases between the germline ends. Here the CDR3 reads CASSLGGSGAAEAFF. The DNA for the CDR3 is TGTGCCAGCAGCTTAGGGGGTTCCGGGGCGGCTGAAGCTTTCTTT.

This chain links TRBV2 with TRBJ2-5; TRBD1 agrees at 10 bases. The CDR3 loop spans 14 amino acids. The germline V gene has CDR1 SNHLY and CDR2 FYNNEI. The V and J ends lost 4 bases and 5 bases, in that order; junction bases with no gene match: 4. DNA for the CDR3: TGTGCCAGCAGTGGACAGGGGGCGCTGGAGACCCAGTACTTC. Protein sequence: CASSGQGALETQYF.

The J gene is TRBJ2-5, the V gene TRBV10-3; TRBD2 agrees at 9 bases. J gave up 0 bases and V 2 bases, and 4 bases lay outside the gene matches. The germline V gene encodes CDR1 ENHRY and CDR2 SYGVKD. There are 16 residues in the CDR3. The CDR3 nucleotides are TGTGCCATCAGTGAGGTGCTAGCGGGGTACCAAGAGACCCAGTACTTC. Translation: CAISEVLAGYQETQYF.

The V and J genes are TRBV2 and TRBJ2-2, with 14 bases lining up with TRBD2. V lost 7 bases and J lost 1; bases outside the gene matches: 17. CDR3 size: 21 residues. The V gene's germline CDR1 is SNHLY and CDR2 FYNNEI. DNA of the CDR3: TGTGCCAGCACCCAGACAGGAGGGACTAGCGGGAGAAATTGGAACACCGGGGAGCTGTTTTTT. Protein: CASTQTGGTSGRNWNTGELFF.

As to this clone: Different DNA sequences within this sample yield the same CDR3. The chain joins TRBV5-4 to TRBJ2-2; D unclear. Trimming cost V 2 bases and J 6 bases, with 11 bases left between them. The CDR3 extends over 14 amino acids. Germline CDR1 is SGHNT and CDR2 is YYREEE (reference sequence). Written as DNA, the CDR3 is TGTGCCAGCAGCTTTTCAGGCGGCGCCGGGGAGCTGTTTTTT. As protein: CASSFSGGAGELFF.

This clone has only one observation. The chain employs TRBV23-1 and TRBJ2-3; no reliable D call. TRBV23-1 is known as an ORF, though its function is uncertain. V lost 8 bases, J lost 2 bases, and 23 bases lay in between. CDR3 length: 17 amino acids. The CDR3 here is CASRHPLVLLNTDTQYF. The CDR3 bases are TGCGCCAGCCGCCACCCTCTGGTACTCTTGAACACAGATACGCAGTATTTT.

This chain links TRBV20-1 with TRBJ1-1; D is ambiguous. CDR3 length: 11 amino acids. Germline V gene lookup returns CDR1 DFQATT and CDR2 SNEGSKA (reference sequence). The ends were cut back, 6 bases at V and 7 bases at J, with 12 bases in the middle. The CDR3 is CSALDGVEAFF. The CDR3 region has the DNA TGCAGTGCCTTGGACGGGGTTGAAGCTTTCTTT.

This clone has a single count. The chain employs TRBV19 and TRBJ2-3; 7 bases agree with TRBD2. The junction had 8 bases not matched to a gene; V was cut back by 3 bases and J by 2 bases. The germline gives CDR1 LNHDA, CDR2 SQIVND (reference sequence). The CDR3 totals 16 residues. The CDR3 here is CASSMVRGSVTDTQYF. The DNA of the CDR3 is TGTGCCAGTAGTATGGTACGCGGGAGCGTCACAGATACGCAGTATTTT. The variable domain in full, completed from reference TRBV19 and TRBJ2-3, reads DGGITQSPKYLFRKEGQNVTLSCEQNLNHDAMYWYRQDPGQGLRLIYYSQIVNDFQKGDIAEGYSVSREKKESFPLTVTSAQKNPTAFYLCASSMVRGSVTDTQYFGPGTRLTVL.

This sequence joins TRBV6-1 and TRBJ2-7; D not resolved. Germline lookup yields CDR1 MNHNS and CDR2 SASEGT. The CDR3 is 14 amino acids. Trimming stripped 0 bases from V and 3 bases from J, with 9 bases between. The DNA of the CDR3 is TGTGCCAGCAGTGAAGCCTACGGAAGCTACGAGCAGTACTTC. This encodes CASSEAYGSYEQYF.

This chain uses TRBV27 with TRBJ1-2; D is unresolved. The CDR3 extends over 15 amino acids. Germline values: CDR1 MNHEY, CDR2 SMNVEV (reference sequence). V dropped 3 bases and J dropped 7 bases, with 18 bases sitting between them. The CDR3 is CASSFGRVHPSGYTF. CDR3 DNA: TGTGCCAGCAGTTTCGGGAGGGTTCATCCAAGTGGCTACACCTTC.

The gene calls are TRBV30 and TRBJ2-1; 7 bases line up with TRBD2. From germline, CDR1 is GTSNPN and CDR2 SVGIG (reference sequence). V lost 5 bases, J lost 5 bases, and 3 bases stayed unmatched. The CDR3 runs 12 residues. The CDR3 sequence: CAWGLVNNEQFF. In nucleotides, the CDR3 is TGTGCCTGGGGACTAGTAAACAATGAGCAGTTCTTC.

This chain connects TRBV13 to TRBJ2-7; no reliable D call. The CDR3 has 14 residues. V shed 2 bases and J shed 3 bases, with 11 bases lying between them. CDR1 PRHDT and CDR2 FYEKMQ come from the germline V gene (reference sequence). The CDR3 protein is CASSLSILSYEQYF. In DNA form, the CDR3 reads TGTGCCAGCAGCTTAAGCATACTAAGCTACGAGCAGTACTTC.

This chain connects TRBV7-2 to TRBJ2-1, with 8 nucleotides matching TRBD1. The CDR3 totals 15 residues. Germline CDR1 is SGHTA and CDR2 is FQGNSA. With V trimmed by 5 bases and J by 8 bases, 11 bases remained unmatched. CDR3 loop: CASSLGQGSIHEQFF. The CDR3 coding sequence is TGTGCCAGCAGCCTCGGACAGGGTTCTATCCATGAGCAGTTCTTC.

This chain connects TRBV11-2 to TRBJ2-3, with 15 bases that match TRBD2. This CDR3 spans 17 amino acids. CDR1 is SGHAT, CDR2 FQNNGV, per germline. J was trimmed by 4 bases and V by 4 bases; bases with no gene match: 6. The CDR3 loop reads CASSSWTSGREADTQYF. CDR3 bases: TGTGCCAGCAGCTCATGGACTAGCGGGAGGGAGGCAGATACGCAGTATTTT.

The genes are TRBV11-2 and TRBJ2-7; D is perhaps TRBD2 (6 bases). Trimming took off 6 bases at V and 0 bases at J, with 15 bases between the two ends. Germline CDR1 SGHAT, CDR2 FQNNGV. The CDR3 covers 15 residues. Here the CDR3 DNA reads TGTGCCAGCAGGGGCTGGGACTCCTTCTCCTACGAGCAGTACTTC. The encoded protein is CASRGWDSFSYEQYF.

The chain has TRBV27 and TRBJ2-5, with unresolved D. This CDR3 spans 13 amino acids. The germline CDR1 and CDR2 sequences are MNHEY and SMNVEV (reference sequence). Trimming took 10 bases from V and 2 from J, leaving 14 bases between them. The CDR3: CATKALYQETQYF. In DNA, the CDR3 is TGTGCCACCAAAGCCCTATATCAAGAGACCCAGTACTTC.

J is TRBJ2-1 and V is TRBV6-6, with 8 bases that match TRBD2. Germline loops: CDR1 MNHNY, CDR2 SVGAGI (reference sequence). V shed 5 bases, J shed 0 bases, and the junction held 6 bases outside the gene matches. This CDR3 is built from 16 residues. CDR3 amino acids: CASSTTSGSSYNEQFF. CDR3 sequence (DNA): TGTGCCAGCAGTACCACGAGCGGGAGCTCCTACAATGAGCAGTTCTTC.

The rearrangement links TRBV6-9 to TRBJ1-1; D is unclear. Germline V gene sequence: CDR1 MNHGY, CDR2 SVAAGI. Trimming left V 4 bases short and J 5 bases short, with 17 bases between. The CDR3 runs to 15 residues. DNA for the CDR3: TGTGCCAGCAGTTCCTGGACTCCCACGGGGACTGAAGCTTTCTTT. Residues: CASSSWTPTGTEAFF.

The table lists this clone with a count of one. This CDR3 is also generated by other DNA sequences in the sample. The chain couples TRBV9 to TRBJ2-2; D not certain. In germline, CDR1 is SGDLS, CDR2 YYNGEE. The CDR3 contains 12 residues. V lost 4 bases and J lost 6, with 7 bases in between. CDR3 sequence: CASSPSPGELFF. The CDR3 bases are TGTGCCAGCAGCCCTAGTCCCGGGGAGCTGTTTTTT.